This section outlines one T cell receptor (beta chain) sequence together with its context. Here immunoSEQ multiplex PCR was the method, and the copy in TCRdb shows in-frame clones only, minus some. The table records about 21,000 clones, around 84% of them present only once. Trimming took off 3 bases at V and 1 base at J, with 7 bases between the two ends. Germline V gene data show CDR1 as SGHRS and CDR2 as YFSETQ. The CDR3 covers 13 residues. These data belong to a study of T cells in localized non-small cell lung cancer. The chain joins TRBV5-1 to TRBJ1-1; weak D call: TRBD1 (6 bases). The sequence derives from a man aged 35-75 years with stage I lung adenocarcinoma. The sample was peripheral blood, taken before any cancer treatment. The CDR3 loop reads CASSWTANTEAFF. CDR3 DNA sequence: TGCGCCAGCAGCTGGACAGCGAACACTGAAGCTTTCTTT.